The source of this TCR beta chain is a study of blood T cell repertoires in COVID-19. Turning to the study itself: Acute and convalescent COVID-19 specimens originated in the United States, Italy and Spain. The cDNA or gDNA used as material had been derived from T cells, B-cell-depleted T cells, or PBMCs.

Germline CDR1 SGHRS, CDR2 YFSETQ. The CDR3 extends over 16 amino acids. Trimming took 0 bases from V and 5 from J; bases not matched to a gene: 4. In the original analysis: Estimated nucleated cell counts came from reference gene primer amplification. Repertoires were generated with immunoSEQ multiplex PCR, while TCRdb's copy carries only in-frame clones and drops some. Clonal size and the V and J genes are those of that table, whereas D and trimming came from the DNA. The table lists 90,000 or so clones, 70% to 90% of them singletons. The chain uses TRBV5-1 and TRBJ2-7; 14 nucleotides align to TRBD2. What was sequenced was peripheral blood. The sequence came from an older man with active or convalescent COVID-19. CDR3 DNA: TGCGCCAGCAGCTTGGGAGGGGGACTAGCGGGAGACGAGCAGTACTTC. Translated: CASSLGGGLAGDEQYF.